These 2 T cell receptor beta chains share one sample of origin, sequenced in a study of glioma-infiltrating T cells. Using RNA template, CDR3s of TCR alpha and beta were amplified with iRepertoire arm-PCR. TCRdb reprocessed the multiplex PCR reads with MiXCR, giving one entry per CDR3 protein. This table has a few hundred thousand distinct CDR3 sequences, about two fifths appearing once. The sequenced sample was glioma tissue, nonneoplastic brain tissue, or PBMCs (not recorded which). These receptor sequences come from a human donor with low-grade glioma or glioblastoma, undergoing nonglioma brain surgery, or in good health (not recorded which).

As to this clonotype: A much more abundant neighbour one base away suggests this may be a read error. This chain joins TRBV7-2 and TRBJ1-6; 7 nucleotides match TRBD1. The CDR3 is 15 residues long. Germline CDR1 SGHTA, CDR2 FQGNSA. The V and J ends lost 0 bases and 14 bases, in that order; junction bases with no gene match: 10. The CDR3: CASSLATGLGSTLHF. The CDR3, as DNA: TGTGCCAGCAGCTTAGCGACAGGGTTGGGGTCAACCCTCCACTTT.

Concerning this clonotype itself: It is unclear where the CDR3 begins or ends on the DNA, so no DNA is shown, and the CDR3 is as TCRdb lists it. The chain links TRBV5-5 to TRBJ2-5; TRBD1, the table's D call, lacks a check against the DNA. With termini counted, the CDR3 has 13 amino acids. In germline, CDR1 is SGHKS, CDR2 YYEKEE (reference sequence). The CDR3 loop reads CASSLRVGGGADF.